These 9 T cell receptor beta chains came from one sample sequenced in a study of blood T cells in healthy people across ages. Primed by a sample-barcoded 5' primer and a J-beta primer mix, a second PCR proceeded for 7 to 11 cycles. Each CDR3 protein gets one entry after TCRdb re-called the 5' RACE reads with MiXCR. The table records some 860,000 distinct CDR3 sequences, 56% of them present only once. The specimen was blood. These receptors all come from a middle-aged man in good health.

This clonotype has only a few counts. V is TRBV30 and J is TRBJ1-2; D ambiguous. This CDR3 is built from 11 residues. CDR1 and CDR2 (germline): GTSNPN, SVGIG (reference sequence). Between the trimmed V and J ends, which lost 7 bases and 4 bases, there was a span of 10 bases. The CDR3 DNA reads TGTGCCTCGCAGGCCCTCTATGGCTACACCTTC. It is translated as CASQALYGYTF.

The J gene is TRBJ2-5, the V gene TRBV7-9, with D unclear. Germline CDR1 and CDR2: SEHNR and FQNEAQ (reference sequence). CDR3 length: 17 amino acids. V lost 1 base and J lost 0, with 15 bases in between. The CDR3 nucleotides are TGTGCCAGCAGCTTAGACCGGCCGGGCGGCTACCAAGAGACCCAGTACTTC. Encoded protein: CASSLDRPGGYQETQYF. The full variable domain, with the rest looked up from reference TRBV7-9 and TRBJ2-5, is DTGVSQNPRHKITKRGQNVTFRCDPISEHNRLYWYRQTLGQGPEFLTYFQNEAQLEKSRLLSDRFSAERPKGSFSTLEIQRTEQGDSAMYLCASSLDRPGGYQETQYFGPGTRLLVL.

The genes are TRBV6-2 or TRBV6-3 and TRBJ2-3, with TRBD2 identical over 16 bases. The J segment lost 9 bases and the V segment lost 5 bases, leaving 8 bases of the junction unmatched. The CDR3 spans 16 residues. Germline V lookup: CDR1 MNHEY, CDR2 SVGEGT. The CDR3 nucleotides are TGTGCCAGCAGTGCCGGGACTAGCGGGGGGGCCGTGACGCAGTATTTT. Its protein product is CASSAGTSGGAVTQYF.

This clonotype was counted a few times. The rearrangement links TRBV11-2 to TRBJ2-4; 7 bases fit TRBD2. The germline gives CDR1 SGHAT, CDR2 FQNNGV. CDR3 length: 16 amino acids. The V segment lost 1 base and the J segment 7 bases; nucleotides outside the gene matches: 10. Written as DNA, the CDR3 is TGTGCCAGCAGCTTAGCCCCTAGCGGAAGAAGTAACATTCAGTACTTC. This sequence encodes CASSLAPSGRSNIQYF.

Only a few counts were recorded for this clonotype. The chain joins TRBV3-1 to TRBJ2-5; D is perhaps TRBD2 (6 bases). Germline V lookup: CDR1 LGHDT, CDR2 YNNKEL (reference sequence). V was clipped by 1 base and J by 5 bases, with 20 bases between them. CDR3 length equals 17 residues. The chain's CDR3 is CASSQASRRLGGETQYF. The CDR3 DNA is TGTGCCAGCAGCCAAGCCTCTCGAAGACTAGGCGGGGAGACCCAGTACTTC.

With respect to this clonotype: One junction end disagrees with the germline gene, perhaps due to a read error. The chain employs TRBV10-3 and TRBJ2-1, with D hard to call. The CDR3 runs to 16 residues. Germline V gene lookup returns CDR1 ENHRY and CDR2 SYGVKD. The CDR3 region is CAVSERMTRSYNEQFF. The CDR3 nucleotides read TGTGCCGTCAGTGAAAGGATGACCCGGTCCTACAATGAGCAGTTCTTC.

This clonotype was recorded only once. The chain recombines TRBV20-1 with TRBJ2-7; 7 positions agree with TRBD2. The better agreement between TRBJ2-5 and the DNA end casts doubt on the J call. This CDR3 contains 13 residues. Germline values: CDR1 DFQATT, CDR2 SNEGSKA (reference sequence). The CDR3 coding sequence is TGCAGTGCCCCGGAGGCCGCTAGCGGGACCCAGTACTTC. This codes for CSAPEAASGTQYF.

The V and J genes are TRBV27 and TRBJ2-3; maybe TRBD2 (5 bases). Germline lookup yields CDR1 MNHEY and CDR2 SMNVEV (reference sequence). Trimming left V 6 bases short and J 6 bases short, with 16 bases between. The CDR3 consists of 14 residues. CDR3 sequence (DNA): TGTGCCAGCAGAATTACGGGGATTCCTGATACGCAGTATTTT. Amino acid sequence: CASRITGIPDTQYF.

The gene calls are TRBV7-9 and TRBJ1-2; tentative D call: TRBD1 (6 bases). The CDR3 contains 13 residues. The V gene lost 4 bases and the J gene lost 3 bases, with 9 bases spanning the gap. Germline V gene data show CDR1 as SEHNR and CDR2 as FQNEAQ (reference sequence). CDR3 nucleotides: TGTGCCAGCAGCTCACGACAGGACTATGGCTACACCTTC. Translating gives CASSSRQDYGYTF.